One and the same sample provided the 10 T cell receptor beta chains below, sequenced in a study of T cell changes during pregnancy in multiple sclerosis. Clones were sequenced by immunoSEQ multiplex PCR, and TCRdb holds only the in-frame ones, with some missing. The data show approximately 66,000 clones, with roughly 92% seen just once and less than 2% held by the top ten. Here the sequenced sample was peripheral blood, taken in the third trimester of pregnancy. These receptors were taken from a female donor in good health, enrolled as a control in a pregnancy study.

The rearrangement uses TRBV11-3 and TRBJ2-1; possibly TRBD1 for D (5 bases). This CDR3 contains 12 residues. Per the germline V gene, CDR1 is SGHNT and CDR2 is YENEEA. The ends were cut back, 0 bases at V and 9 bases at J, with 6 bases in the middle. The CDR3 DNA sequence: TGTGCCAGCAGCTTAGATCAGGGTGAGCAGTTCTTC. It yields the protein CASSLDQGEQFF. Full variable domain (rest looked up from reference TRBV11-3 and TRBJ2-1): EAGVVQSPRYKIIEKKQPVAFWCNPISGHNTLYWYLQNLGQGPELLIRYENEEAVDDSQLPKDRFSAERLKGVDSTLKIQPAELGDSAVYLCASSLDQGEQFFGPGTRLTVL.

This rearrangement joins TRBV5-4 to TRBJ2-7; tentatively, D is TRBD2 (5 bases). The germline gives CDR1 SGHNT, CDR2 YYREEE (reference sequence). The CDR3 is made up of 15 amino acids. V was trimmed by 0 bases and J by 3 bases, leaving 13 bases between them. Written as DNA, the CDR3 is TGTGCCAGCAGCTTGGACGCGTCGGGGATCTACGAGCAGTACTTC. It translates to CASSLDASGIYEQYF.

The chain combines TRBV4-2 with TRBJ2-3; 7 bases agree with TRBD1. This CDR3 spans 14 amino acids. CDR1 and CDR2 (germline): LGHNA, YNFKEQ. V lost 1 base to trimming and J lost 7 bases; unmatched junction nucleotides: 5. The CDR3 DNA reads TGTGCCAGCAGCCAAGGAGGGGGCCGAAATACGCAGTATTTT. Amino acids: CASSQGGGRNTQYF.

This sequence joins TRBV9 and TRBJ2-2; 8 nucleotides line up with TRBD1. Trimming cost V 0 bases and J 3 bases; bases outside gene matches: 7. Per the germline V gene, CDR1 is SGDLS and CDR2 is YYNGEE. The CDR3 spans 17 residues. The CDR3 loop reads CASSVAAGGAYTGELFF. The CDR3 DNA follows: TGTGCCAGCAGCGTAGCTGCAGGGGGCGCCTACACCGGGGAGCTGTTTTTT. The full variable domain, in which reference TRBV9 and TRBJ2-2 provide the parts outside the CDR3, is DSGVTQTPKHLITATGQRVTLRCSPRSGDLSVYWYQQSLDQGLQFLIQYYNGEERAKGNILERFSAQQFPDLHSELNLSSLELGDSALYFCASSVAAGGAYTGELFFGEGSRLTVL.

This clone was seen a handful of times. This chain uses TRBV30 with TRBJ1-1; tentatively, D is TRBD1 (5 bases). This CDR3 is 14 amino acids long. CDR1 is GTSNPN, CDR2 SVGIG, per germline (reference sequence). V was trimmed by 2 bases and J by 5 bases, leaving 15 bases between them. The CDR3 DNA reads TGTGCCTGGAGTTTGTGGGGGGGGAGGACTGAAGCTTTCTTT. Its translation: CAWSLWGGRTEAFF.

Worth noting for this clone: Additional DNA sequences in this sample encode the identical CDR3. The chain employs TRBV10-1 and TRBJ2-5, with a possible D match to TRBD2 (6 bases). The length of the CDR3 is 14 residues. V was shortened by 0 bases and J by 2 bases, with 7 bases between the two germline ends. Germline V gene lookup returns CDR1 WNHNN and CDR2 SYGVQD (reference sequence). In DNA, the CDR3 is TGCGCCAGCAGTGAGTCCGGGGGTCAAGAGACCCAGTACTTC. Protein: CASSESGGQETQYF.

V usage is TRBV6-1 and J usage is TRBJ2-1, with 14 bases aligning to TRBD2. The germline gives CDR1 MNHNS, CDR2 SASEGT. The V gene end was trimmed by 5 bases and the J gene end by 8 bases; junction bases not matched to a gene: 5. The CDR3 totals 15 residues. CDR3 residues: CASSRGTSGRDEQFF. The CDR3, as DNA: TGTGCCAGCAGTCGAGGGACTAGCGGGAGAGATGAGCAGTTCTTC.

The chain couples TRBV4-1 to TRBJ2-7; tentative D call: TRBD1 (6 bases). The CDR3 contains 15 residues. V was shortened by 0 bases and J by 0 bases, with 9 bases between the two germline ends. The germline V gene has CDR1 MGHRA and CDR2 YSYEKL. The CDR3 sequence is CASSQETGNSYEQYF. Written as DNA, the CDR3 is TGCGCCAGCAGCCAAGAAACAGGGAACTCCTACGAGCAGTACTTC.

The chain employs TRBV7-8 and TRBJ2-1; 8 nucleotides align to TRBD2. CDR1 SGHVS and CDR2 FQNEAQ come from the germline V gene. V dropped 2 bases and J dropped 7; count of bases not matched to a gene: 10. The CDR3 contains 16 residues. CDR3 DNA sequence: TGTGCCAGCAGCTTATCGGTCGGGAGGGCCGGAAATGAGCAGTTCTTC. Translation gives CASSLSVGRAGNEQFF.

This clone was picked up one time. The rearrangement links TRBV29-1 to TRBJ2-1, with 8 bases lining up with TRBD1. Germline loops: CDR1 SQVTM, CDR2 ANQGSEA. The length of the CDR3 is 14 residues. The V gene end was trimmed by 6 bases and the J gene end by 6 bases; junction bases not matched to a gene: 10. This CDR3 is CSVPPATGANEQFF. Written as DNA, the CDR3 is TGCAGCGTGCCACCTGCGACAGGGGCCAATGAGCAGTTCTTC.